The clone carrying this TCR beta chain was counted between two and nine times. One entry per CDR3 protein results from TCRdb running MiXCR on the 5' RACE reads. The sample carries almost 350,000 distinct CDR3 sequences, roughly 19% recorded once. The data are from a study of T-cell memory formation after mild COVID-19. The sequencing input was PBMCs or a T cell subset sorted from them (not recorded which). This sequence was found in a man younger than 35 who had mild COVID-19 (a few samples of this study predate the infection). Cell type and time point are not known.

In nucleotides, the CDR3 is TGTGCCAGCAGCCAAGGACAGGGCGCCACCGGGGAGCTGTTTTTT. Translated, it gives CASSQGQGATGELFF. The V call is TRBV4-2, the J call TRBJ2-2, with 7 bases identical to TRBD1. The CDR3 sequence is 15 residues long. Looked up from germline, CDR1 is LGHNA and CDR2 is YNFKEQ. After removal of 1 base from V and 4 bases from J, the junction contained 3 bases not matched to a gene.